This T cell receptor (beta chain) derives from a study of human T cells and chemical hapten exposure. TCRdb analysed the RACE reads with MiXCR anew, one entry per CDR3 protein. The sample holds about 42,000 distinct CDR3 sequences, 8.9% seen once. This clonotype was recorded a few times. Per germline, CDR1 GTSNPN and CDR2 SVGIG (reference sequence). This CDR3 contains 12 residues. Deletions cut 4 bases from V and 0 bases from J, with 4 bases between. The time point here: patch test 2, 6 weeks after DPC sensitization. Regarding treatment: therapeutic diphenylcyclopropenone sensitization with weekly scalp DPC.

This sequence joins TRBV30 and TRBJ1-3; D unclear. Source: whole blood, taken in connection with sensitization to the hapten diphenylcyclopropenone (DPC). This TCR derives from a woman aged 35 to 49 with alopecia areata. Some clones in this sample may be carry-over from other donors' samples. The CDR3 DNA reads TGTGCCTGGACCGACTCTGGAAACACCATATATTTT. Amino acids: CAWTDSGNTIYF.